Shown below are 32 T cell receptor beta chains from a single sample sequenced in a study of T-cell memory formation after mild COVID-19. A single record per CDR3 protein comes from TCRdb applying MiXCR to the 5' RACE reads. The sample yields roughly 400,000 distinct CDR3 sequences, about a sixth seen once. The sample consisted of PBMCs or a T cell subset sorted from them (not recorded which). The receptors here all came from a man aged 18 to 30 who had mild COVID-19 (a few samples of this study predate the infection). Cell type and time point are not known.

This clonotype was detected only a few times. This chain links TRBV7-2 with TRBJ1-6, with D tentatively TRBD1 (6 bases). The CDR3 runs 15 residues. Germline CDR1 SGHTA, CDR2 FQGNSA. V was shortened by 4 bases and J by 10 bases, with 17 bases between the two germline ends. CDR3 DNA sequence: TGTGCCAGCAGCTGGTCCGGGGGCGTAAGCTCACCCCTCCACTTT. The encoded protein is CASSWSGGVSSPLHF. Full variable domain (outside the CDR3, taken from reference TRBV7-2 and TRBJ1-6): GAGVSQSPSNKVTEKGKDVELRCDPISGHTALYWYRQSLGQGLEFLIYFQGNSAPDKSGLPSDRFSAERTGGSVSTLTIQRTQQEDSAVYLCASSWSGGVSSPLHFGNGTRLTVT.

V is TRBV9 and J is TRBJ2-1; 8 nucleotides line up with TRBD2. The CDR3 spans 16 residues. Trimming cost V 3 bases and J 4 bases; bases outside gene matches: 9. Germline CDR1 and CDR2: SGDLS and YYNGEE. The CDR3 DNA reads as TGTGCCAGCAGCGCCGCGAGGGTAGCGGGGTACAATGAGCAGTTCTTC. Its protein product is CASSAARVAGYNEQFF.

The table lists this clonotype with a few counts. This rearrangement joins TRBV28 to TRBJ2-3; TRBD2 aligns across 9 bases. J was trimmed by 2 bases and V by 5 bases; bases with no gene match: 5. The CDR3 contains 15 residues. CDR1 MDHEN and CDR2 SYDVKM come from the germline V gene. The CDR3, as DNA: TGTGCCAGCAGTCAAAGCGGGGGGAACACAGATACGCAGTATTTT. Residues: CASSQSGGNTDTQYF. The variable domain in full, completed from reference TRBV28 and TRBJ2-3, reads DVKVTQSSRYLVKRTGEKVFLECVQDMDHENMFWYRQDPGLGLRLIYFSYDVKMKEKGDIPEGYSVSREKKERFSLILESASTNQTSMYLCASSQSGGNTDTQYFGPGTRLTVL.

This chain connects TRBV20-1 to TRBJ2-2; D is unclear. CDR3 length equals 13 residues. The V end was cut by 3 bases, the J end by 4 bases, with 9 bases between. Germline CDR1 reads DFQATT; CDR2 reads SNEGSKA (reference sequence). The CDR3 spells CSASDSTTGELFF. CDR3 DNA: TGCAGTGCTAGCGACTCAACCACCGGGGAGCTGTTTTTT.

This chain uses TRBV7-2 with TRBJ1-1; no definite D call. This CDR3 contains 11 residues. The V gene's germline CDR1 is SGHTA and CDR2 FQGNSA. For the CDR3, the DNA is TGTGTTAGCCGAGAGAACACTGAAGCTTTCTTT. It encodes CVSRENTEAFF.

This clonotype came up a few times. The V call is TRBV6-5, the J call TRBJ1-6; TRBD1 agrees at 8 bases. Trimming took 6 bases from V and 10 from J; bases not matched to a gene: 5. Germline values: CDR1 MNHEY, CDR2 SVGAGI. The CDR3 is 13 residues long. The CDR3 nucleotides read TGTGCCAGCAGGACTACAGGGGGATCACCCCTCCACTTT. It yields the protein CASRTTGGSPLHF.

The chain links TRBV20-1 to TRBJ2-7; no clear D. V lost 5 bases, J lost 0 bases, and 11 bases lay in between. Germline V gives CDR1 DFQATT, CDR2 SNEGSKA (reference sequence). CDR3 length equals 13 residues. CDR3 protein: CSASSGPSYEQYV. CDR3 DNA: TGCAGTGCTTCATCCGGGCCCTCCTACGAGCAGTACGTC.

This clonotype has just a few counts. The chain carries TRBV4-2 and TRBJ2-1, with D possibly matching TRBD1 (5 bases). Germline V CDR1 and CDR2: LGHNA, YNFKEQ. Trimming removed 1 base from V and 3 bases from J, with 13 bases in between. The CDR3 loop spans 16 amino acids. CDR3 amino acids: CASSQAAWGLYNEQFF. The CDR3 DNA sequence: TGTGCCAGCAGCCAAGCGGCGTGGGGCCTCTACAATGAGCAGTTCTTC.

The chain combines TRBV7-2 with TRBJ1-1; D gene ambiguous. Germline assignment: CDR1 SGHTA and CDR2 FQGNSA. V was shortened by 6 bases and J by 0 bases, with 11 bases between the two germline ends. CDR3 length: 14 amino acids. The CDR3 region is CASSLSNMNTEAFF. CDR3 in DNA: TGTGCCAGCAGTCTTTCAAATATGAACACTGAAGCTTTCTTT.

The chain carries TRBV7-9 and TRBJ2-7, with D tentatively TRBD2 (6 bases). CDR3 size: 12 residues. Looked up from germline, CDR1 is SEHNR and CDR2 is FQNEAQ (reference sequence). Trimming shortened V by 11 bases and J by 3 bases, and 14 bases separated the two germline ends. The CDR3 coding sequence is TGTGCCGCGGGGACTCGGGACTACGAGCAGTACGTC. Residues: CAAGTRDYEQYV.

The gene calls are TRBV28 and TRBJ2-6; D unresolved. The CDR3 is made up of 15 amino acids. The V gene lost 3 bases and the J gene lost 1 base, with 7 bases spanning the gap. CDR1 and CDR2 (germline): MDHEN, SYDVKM. This chain's CDR3 is CASSFAVSGANVLTF. CDR3 DNA sequence: TGTGCCAGCAGTTTCGCGGTATCTGGGGCCAACGTCCTGACTTTC.

This clonotype was seen only a few times. J is TRBJ2-1 and V is TRBV12-3 or TRBV12-4; 7 bases agree with TRBD1. This CDR3 has 14 residues. V gave up 3 bases and J gave up 6 bases; unmatched junction bases: 5. The CDR3 nucleotides read TGTGCCAGCAGTTTCGAGACAGGGATCAATGAGCAGTTCTTC. Its protein product is CASSFETGINEQFF.

This clonotype was found a few times. The genes are TRBV12-3 or TRBV12-4 and TRBJ2-1; 11 bases align to TRBD2. V was clipped by 4 bases and J by 2 bases; unmatched bases: 7. This CDR3 contains 17 residues. In nucleotides, the CDR3 is TGTGCCAGCAGTTCGCCAGCTAGCGGGGGGCCCTACAATGAGCAGTTCTTC. It encodes CASSSPASGGPYNEQFF.

The gene calls are TRBV18 and TRBJ1-3; 9 bases fit TRBD1. The CDR3 length is 15 residues. The junction had 3 bases not matched to a gene; V was cut back by 4 bases and J by 2 bases. In germline, CDR1 is KGHSH, CDR2 LQKENI. CDR3 sequence: CASSQGQGPGNTIYF. The DNA for the CDR3 is TGTGCCAGCTCACAGGGACAGGGTCCTGGAAACACCATATATTTT. The full variable domain, with the rest looked up from reference TRBV18 and TRBJ1-3, is NAGVMQNPRHLVRRRGQEARLRCSPMKGHSHVYWYRQLPEEGLKFMVYLQKENIIDESGMPKERFSAEFPKEGPSILRIQQVVRGDSAAYFCASSQGQGPGNTIYFGEGSWLTVV.

This clonotype appeared a few times. The chain is built from TRBV28 and TRBJ2-7, with D tentatively TRBD1 or TRBD2 (5 bases each). CDR1 and CDR2 from the germline V gene are MDHEN and SYDVKM. The CDR3 length is 15 residues. V gave up 5 bases and J gave up 3 bases, with 17 bases separating them. CDR3 in DNA: TGTGCCAGCAGTCCGAAATACCGGGGCGTCTACGAGCAGTACGTC. It is translated as CASSPKYRGVYEQYV.

This clonotype was seen a handful of times. CDR3 sequence reads: CASSLDATSGEQFF. CDR3 DNA sequence: TGTGCCAGCAGCTTAGACGCGACTAGCGGTGAGCAGTTCTTC. The chain is built from TRBV11-2 and TRBJ2-1; 9 bases match TRBD2. This CDR3 is built from 14 residues. After removal of 0 bases from V and 9 bases from J, the junction contained 3 bases not matched to a gene. Per the germline V gene, CDR1 is SGHAT and CDR2 is FQNNGV.

This clonotype was recorded a few times. V and J are TRBV7-6 and TRBJ2-5, with 9 positions matching TRBD2. Germline V gene data show CDR1 as SGHVS and CDR2 as FNYEAQ. V lost 7 bases to trimming and J lost 1 base; unmatched junction nucleotides: 10. CDR3 length: 16 residues. CDR3 protein: CASTLGAGGPQETQYF. The CDR3 DNA reads TGTGCCAGCACTCTAGGAGCGGGGGGTCCCCAAGAGACCCAGTACTTC.

There are a few counts of this clonotype. The chain combines TRBV7-9 with TRBJ2-7, with a weak D call TRBD1 (8 bases). The CDR3 contains 14 residues. In germline, CDR1 is SEHNR, CDR2 FQNEAQ (reference sequence). Deletions cut 4 bases from V and 6 bases from J, with 16 bases between. CDR3 region: CASSSSTGEGEQYV. CDR3 sequence (DNA): TGTGCCAGCAGCTCATCGACAGGGGAGGGCGAGCAGTACGTC.

V gene TRBV7-2 combines with J gene TRBJ1-6; D ambiguous. The CDR3 totals 16 residues. Germline V gene lookup returns CDR1 SGHTA and CDR2 FQGNSA. Trimming stripped 0 bases from V and 10 bases from J, with 16 bases between. CDR3 sequence: CASSLALGVSTSPLHF. The CDR3 DNA follows: TGTGCCAGCAGCTTAGCGTTGGGAGTCTCGACCTCACCCCTCCACTTT.

This clonotype turned up a few times. The chain links TRBV7-6 to TRBJ2-7; D unresolved. This CDR3 has 15 residues. Germline values: CDR1 SGHVS, CDR2 FNYEAQ. V gave up 2 bases and J gave up 7 bases, with 18 bases separating them. CDR3 coding DNA: TGTGCCAGCAGCTTAAACTTTGGGCCGAGGCAGGAGCAGTACTTC. This sequence encodes CASSLNFGPRQEQYF.

The CDR3 bases are TGTGCCAGCAGTTTTGGGACTAGCGAGAAAGAGACCCAGTACTTC. This codes for CASSFGTSEKETQYF. This rearrangement joins TRBV12-3 or TRBV12-4 to TRBJ2-5, with TRBD2 matching 10 bases. V was pared by 3 bases and J by 3 bases, with 4 bases of the junction left unmatched. This CDR3 contains 15 residues.

The V gene is TRBV20-1, the J gene TRBJ2-1; TRBD2 matches at 7 bases. CDR3 length: 10 amino acids. Germline V gene lookup returns CDR1 DFQATT and CDR2 SNEGSKA (reference sequence). Trimming cost V 7 bases and J 7 bases; bases outside gene matches: 1. The CDR3 protein is CSGTRNEQFF. CDR3 bases: TGCAGTGGGACTAGAAATGAGCAGTTCTTC.

CDR3 bases: TGTGCCAGCAGCGCCAATGGGGGTGAGCAGTACTTC. Amino acids: CASSANGGEQYF. The genes are TRBV9 and TRBJ2-7; tentatively, D is TRBD1 or TRBD2 (5 bases each). In germline, CDR1 is SGDLS, CDR2 YYNGEE. The CDR3 has 12 residues. The V end was cut by 3 bases, the J end by 7 bases, with 11 bases between.

There are many counts of this clonotype. The chain carries TRBV19 and TRBJ2-2; 10 bases align to TRBD1. This CDR3 comprises 16 residues. Looked up from germline, CDR1 is LNHDA and CDR2 is SQIVND (reference sequence). After removal of 4 bases from V and 3 bases from J, the junction contained 5 bases not matched to a gene. CDR3 sequence reads: CASSTRQGAHTGELFF. CDR3 in DNA: TGTGCCAGTAGTACCCGACAGGGGGCGCACACCGGGGAGCTGTTTTTT. The variable domain in full, completed from reference TRBV19 and TRBJ2-2, reads DGGITQSPKYLFRKEGQNVTLSCEQNLNHDAMYWYRQDPGQGLRLIYYSQIVNDFQKGDIAEGYSVSREKKESFPLTVTSAQKNPTAFYLCASSTRQGAHTGELFFGEGSRLTVL.

The CDR3 here is CASSLSAGGDEQYV. Written as DNA, the CDR3 is TGTGCCAGCAGTTTATCGGCAGGGGGCGACGAGCAGTACGTC. The chain links TRBV28 to TRBJ2-7, with TRBD1 identical over 8 bases. The CDR3 runs 14 residues. Germline CDR1 and CDR2: MDHEN and SYDVKM. V shed 1 base and J 5 bases; nucleotides not matched to a gene: 4.

This clonotype was seen more than once but under ten times. The rearrangement joins TRBV5-1 to TRBJ1-4; 8 nucleotides agree with TRBD1. The CDR3 covers 15 residues. Looked up from germline, CDR1 is SGHRS and CDR2 is YFSETQ. V was clipped by 4 bases and J by 7 bases; unmatched bases: 9. The chain's CDR3 is CASSEGRGRGEKLFF. The CDR3 region has the DNA TGCGCCAGCAGCGAGGGCAGGGGGCGCGGTGAAAAACTGTTTTTT.

V gene TRBV9 combines with J gene TRBJ2-3; tentative D call: TRBD2 (6 bases). V lost 4 bases to trimming and J lost 4 bases, with 16 bases between them. Germline V CDR1 and CDR2: SGDLS, YYNGEE. The CDR3 covers 15 residues. Here the CDR3 reads CASSPREEFPDTQYF. In nucleotides, the CDR3 is TGTGCCAGCAGCCCCAGGGAGGAGTTTCCAGATACGCAGTATTTT.

This clonotype was seen only a few times. The chain is built from TRBV7-2 and TRBJ2-5, with D tentatively TRBD1 or TRBD2 (5 bases each). Germline loops: CDR1 SGHTA, CDR2 FQGNSA. CDR3 length: 14 amino acids. The germline V and J ends were trimmed by 1 base and 7 bases, with 13 bases remaining between them. CDR3 coding DNA: TGTGCCAGCAGCTTAGACGGGGCAGGTGGGACCCAGTACTTC. It translates to CASSLDGAGGTQYF.

CDR3 coding DNA: TGTGCCAGCAGCCTCCGGGGCGATGGTCCCTCTGAAGCTTTCTTT. Translated, it gives CASSLRGDGPSEAFF. This chain connects TRBV9 to TRBJ1-1; maybe TRBD1 (5 bases). In germline, CDR1 is SGDLS, CDR2 YYNGEE. This CDR3 has 15 residues. V lost 4 bases and J 6 bases, leaving 19 bases between the germline ends.

This clonotype has a handful of counts. This chain joins TRBV5-6 and TRBJ2-3; 8 bases fit TRBD1. The junction had 9 bases not matched to a gene; V was cut back by 2 bases and J by 7 bases. Germline V CDR1 and CDR2: SGHDT, YYEEEE. The CDR3 runs to 15 residues. CDR3 DNA: TGTGCCAGCAGCTTATCACGGACAGGGCCCCATACGCAGTATTTT. Residues: CASSLSRTGPHTQYF.

Of note for this clonotype: This may stem from a read error, because a much larger clone lies one nucleotide away. The chain employs TRBV7-2 and TRBJ1-2; D is possibly TRBD1 (5 bases). The CDR3 consists of 14 residues. Germline values: CDR1 SGHTA, CDR2 FQGNSA. The CDR3, as DNA: TGTTCCAGCAGCTTACTGTCGGGGCAGGGTGGCTACACCTTC. Protein product: CSSSLLSGQGGYTF.

The chain recombines TRBV29-1 with TRBJ1-4; D is ambiguous. The CDR3 consists of 12 residues. The germline CDR1 and CDR2 sequences are SQVTM and ANQGSEA. V was clipped by 6 bases and J by 2 bases, with 7 bases between them. This CDR3 is CSVGQTNEKLFF. Written as DNA, the CDR3 is TGCAGCGTAGGGCAGACTAATGAAAAACTGTTTTTT.